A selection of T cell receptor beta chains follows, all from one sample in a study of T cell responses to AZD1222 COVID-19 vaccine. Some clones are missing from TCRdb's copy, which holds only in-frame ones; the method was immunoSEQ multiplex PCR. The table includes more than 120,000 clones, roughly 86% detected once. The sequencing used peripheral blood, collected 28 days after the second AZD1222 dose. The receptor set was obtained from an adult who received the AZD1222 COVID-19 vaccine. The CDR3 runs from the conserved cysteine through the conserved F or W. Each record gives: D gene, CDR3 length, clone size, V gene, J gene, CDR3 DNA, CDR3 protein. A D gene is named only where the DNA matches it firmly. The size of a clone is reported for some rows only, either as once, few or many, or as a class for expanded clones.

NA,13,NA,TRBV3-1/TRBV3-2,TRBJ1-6,TGTGCCAGCAGCCAAAACAGGGATTCACCCCTCCACTTT,CASSQNRDSPLHF
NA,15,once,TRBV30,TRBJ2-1,TGTGCCTGGAGTGGGAAGTCCTTCCGGGTTAATGAGCAGTTCTTC,CAWSGKSFRVNEQFF
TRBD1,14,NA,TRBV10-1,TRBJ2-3,TGCGCCACCAGGACAGGGAGAAACACAGATACGCAGTATTTT,CATRTGRNTDTQYF
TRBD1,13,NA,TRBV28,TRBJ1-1,TGTGCCAGCTGGGACAGGGGGCGGATTGAAGCTTTCTTT,CASWDRGRIEAFF
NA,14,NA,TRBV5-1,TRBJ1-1,TGCGCCAGCAGCCGGATGGGAGGAAACACTGAAGCTTTCTTT,CASSRMGGNTEAFF
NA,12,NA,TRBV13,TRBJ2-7,TGTGCCAGCGGGCGGACGGAGTACGAGCAGTACTTC,CASGRTEYEQYF
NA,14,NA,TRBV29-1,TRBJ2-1,TGCAGCGTTGAAGATCGGCAGGAAAACAATGAGCAGTTCTTC,CSVEDRQENNEQFF
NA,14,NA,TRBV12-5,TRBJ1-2,TGTGCTAGTGGTTTGGTACATCTGTGGTCGGGCTACACCTTC,CASGLVHLWSGYTF
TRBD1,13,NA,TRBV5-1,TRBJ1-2,TGCGCCAGCAGCTTCGGACAGGGGGATGGCTACACCTTC,CASSFGQGDGYTF
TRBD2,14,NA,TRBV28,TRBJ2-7,TGTGCCAGCAAGGGTGGCGGGAGTAACCACGAGCAGTACTTC,CASKGGGSNHEQYF
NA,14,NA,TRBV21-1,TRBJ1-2,TGTGCCAGCAGCAAGATAGGGCTAGGCTATGGCTACACCTTC,CASSKIGLGYGYTF
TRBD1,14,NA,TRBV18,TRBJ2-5,TGTGCCAGCTCAACGCAGGGGGCGAGTGAGACCCAGTACTTC,CASSTQGASETQYF
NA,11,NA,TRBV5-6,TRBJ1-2,TGTGCCAGCAGCGCAAGCTATGGCTACACCTTC,CASSASYGYTF
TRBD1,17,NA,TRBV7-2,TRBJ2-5,TGTGCCAGCAGCCGCTACACCGGGACAGCTTACCAAGAGACCCAGTACTTC,CASSRYTGTAYQETQYF
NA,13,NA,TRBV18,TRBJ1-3,TGTGCCAGCTCCCGGAGCTCTGGAAACACCATATATTTT,CASSRSSGNTIYF
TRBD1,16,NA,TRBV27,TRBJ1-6,TGTGCCAGCAGCATAGACCCGGGACAGTATAATTCACCCCTCCACTTT,CASSIDPGQYNSPLHF
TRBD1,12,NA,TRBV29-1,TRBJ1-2,TGCAGCGTCGACAGGGAAGCAGGTGGCTACACCTTC,CSVDREAGGYTF
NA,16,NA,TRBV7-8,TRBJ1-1,TGTGCCAGCAGCCCGGATCCGGGACATCAGAACACTGAAGCTTTCTTT,CASSPDPGHQNTEAFF
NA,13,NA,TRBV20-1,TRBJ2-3,TGCAGTGCTAGTCGAGGGGCTACAGATACGCAGTATTTT,CSASRGATDTQYF
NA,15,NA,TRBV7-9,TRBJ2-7,TGTGCCAGCAGCTCCCCGGACAAGGCGGCCTACGAGCAGTACTTC,CASSSPDKAAYEQYF
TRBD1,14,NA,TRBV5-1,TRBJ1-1,TGCGCCAGCAGCTTGACAGGGGGCAACACTGAAGCTTTCTTT,CASSLTGGNTEAFF
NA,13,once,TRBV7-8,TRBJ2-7,TGTGCCAGCAGCTTAGTGTCCCCCTACGAGCAGTACTTC,CASSLVSPYEQYF
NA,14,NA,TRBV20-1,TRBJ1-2,TGCAGTGCTAGTGCACAGTGGCTCAGGCATGGCTACACCTTC,CSASAQWLRHGYTF
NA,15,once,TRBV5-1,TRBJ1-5,TGCGCCAGCAGCTTTTCAGGGGATAGCAATCAGCCCCAGCATTTT,CASSFSGDSNQPQHF
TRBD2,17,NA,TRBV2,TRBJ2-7,TGTGCCAGCAGCCCGAGGACTAGCGGAAGGGGATCCTACGAGCAGTACTTC,CASSPRTSGRGSYEQYF
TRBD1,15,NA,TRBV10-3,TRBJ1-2,TGTGCCATCAGTGAATCGGGACAGGGCGACTATGGCTACACCTTC,CAISESGQGDYGYTF
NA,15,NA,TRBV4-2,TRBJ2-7,TGTGCCAGCAGCCAAGAAACATCTACCCCAAGGGAGCAGTACTTC,CASSQETSTPREQYF
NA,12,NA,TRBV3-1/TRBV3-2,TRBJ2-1,TGTGCCAGCAGCCAATACGGCCGCGAGGTGTTCTTC,CASSQYGREVFF
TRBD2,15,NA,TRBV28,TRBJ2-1,TGTGCCAGCAGCCGACTAGCGCGGAGCGACAATGAGCAGTTCTTC,CASSRLARSDNEQFF
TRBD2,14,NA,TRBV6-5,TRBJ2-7,TGTGCCAGCAGTTCTAGCGGGGGTCCCTACGAGCAGTACTTC,CASSSSGGPYEQYF
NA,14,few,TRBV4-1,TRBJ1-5,TGCGCCAGCAGCCATACAGGGCTGAATCAGCCCCAGCATTTT,CASSHTGLNQPQHF
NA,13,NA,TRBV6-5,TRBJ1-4,TGTGCCAGCATGGAAGGGGTGGGAGAAAAACTGTTTTTT,CASMEGVGEKLFF
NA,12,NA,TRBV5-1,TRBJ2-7,TGCGCCAGCAGCTTGGCAGGGGACGAGCAGTACTTC,CASSLAGDEQYF
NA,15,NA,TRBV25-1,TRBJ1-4,TGTGCCAGCAGTGGCAGGACAGAAGATAATGAAAAACTGTTTTTT,CASSGRTEDNEKLFF
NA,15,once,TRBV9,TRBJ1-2,TGTGCCAGCAGCGTAGAGGGCCAGCCCTTCTATGGCTACACCTTC,CASSVEGQPFYGYTF
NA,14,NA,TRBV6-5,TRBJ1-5,TGTGCCAGCAGTTACGCGACGACGCCGCTAAACCAGCATTTT,CASSYATTPLNQHF
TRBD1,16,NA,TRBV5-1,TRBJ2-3,TGCGCCAGCAGCTTTTCAGGGGGCGGGCTGGCAGATACGCAGTATTTT,CASSFSGGGLADTQYF
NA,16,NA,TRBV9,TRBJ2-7,TGTGCCAGCAGCGTAGGTCAAGGGGGACACTCCTACGAGCAGTACTTC,CASSVGQGGHSYEQYF
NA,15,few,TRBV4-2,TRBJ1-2,TGTGCCAGCAGCCAAAGAGCTGCAGACTACTATGGCTACACCTTC,CASSQRAADYYGYTF
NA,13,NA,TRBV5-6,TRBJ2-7,TGTGCCAGCAGCTTGGTGGGGGGAGTGGGACAGTACTTC,CASSLVGGVGQYF
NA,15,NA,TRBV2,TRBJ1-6,TGTGCCAGCAGTATTGATGTCTCCTATAATTCACCCCTCCACTTT,CASSIDVSYNSPLHF
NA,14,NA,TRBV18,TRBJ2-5,TGTGCCAGCTCACTAGGCGAACCCCCAGAGACCCAGTACTTC,CASSLGEPPETQYF
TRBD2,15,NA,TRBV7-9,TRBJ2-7,TGTGCCAGCAGCTTTGGGGCGGGAGGAAGGTACGAGCAGTACTTC,CASSFGAGGRYEQYF
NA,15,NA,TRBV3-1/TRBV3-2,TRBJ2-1,TGTGCCAGCAGCCAAGATTCGGAGCCCTACAATGAGCAGTTCTTC,CASSQDSEPYNEQFF
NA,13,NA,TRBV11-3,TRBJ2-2,TGTGCCAGCAGCTTAGTCCCGACCGGGGAGCTGTTTTTT,CASSLVPTGELFF
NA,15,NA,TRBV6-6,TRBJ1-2,TGTGCCAGCAGTTACTCGGTAGCGACTGACTATGGCTACACCTTC,CASSYSVATDYGYTF
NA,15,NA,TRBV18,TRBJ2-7,TGTGCCAGCTCACCAGGCGCGGGCGTTTTAGGGGAGCAGTACTTC,CASSPGAGVLGEQYF
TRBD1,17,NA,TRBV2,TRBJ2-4,TGTGCCAGCAGTGAACGGGACAGGGATGGGGCCAAAAACATTCAGTACTTC,CASSERDRDGAKNIQYF
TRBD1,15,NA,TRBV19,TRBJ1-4,TGTGCCAGTGAAGATCCAAGGACAGGGATAGGAAAACTGTTTTTT,CASEDPRTGIGKLFF
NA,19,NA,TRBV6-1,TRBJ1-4,TGTGCCAGCAGTGAAGTCCCAGGGGACCCCTTCGGCGCTAATGAAAAACTGTTTTTT,CASSEVPGDPFGANEKLFF
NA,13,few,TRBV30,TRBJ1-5,TGTGCCTGGAGTCTGGGGGAGAATCAGCCCCAGCATTTT,CAWSLGENQPQHF
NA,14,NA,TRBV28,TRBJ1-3,TGTGCCAGCGGTGGTTCACCCGGCGGAAACACCATATATTTT,CASGGSPGGNTIYF
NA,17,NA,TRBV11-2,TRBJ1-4,TGTGCCAGCAGACCCGACGTTTTCCAAGCAACTAATGAAAAACTGTTTTTT,CASRPDVFQATNEKLFF